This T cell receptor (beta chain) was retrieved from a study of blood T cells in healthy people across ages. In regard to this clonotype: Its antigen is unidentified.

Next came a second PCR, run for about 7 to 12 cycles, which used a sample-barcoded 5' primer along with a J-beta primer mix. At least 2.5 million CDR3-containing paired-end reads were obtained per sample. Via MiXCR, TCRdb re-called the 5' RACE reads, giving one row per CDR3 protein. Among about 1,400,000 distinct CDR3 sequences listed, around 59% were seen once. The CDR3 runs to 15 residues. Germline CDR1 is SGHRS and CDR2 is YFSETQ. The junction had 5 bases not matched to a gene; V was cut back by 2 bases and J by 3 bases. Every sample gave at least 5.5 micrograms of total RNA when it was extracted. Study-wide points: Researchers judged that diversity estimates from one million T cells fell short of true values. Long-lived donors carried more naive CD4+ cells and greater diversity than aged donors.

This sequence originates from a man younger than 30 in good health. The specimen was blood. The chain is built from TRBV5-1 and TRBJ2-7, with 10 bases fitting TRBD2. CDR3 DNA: TGCGCCAGCAGCTTAGGGACTAGCGCTGGCTACGAGCAGTACTTC. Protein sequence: CASSLGTSAGYEQYF.